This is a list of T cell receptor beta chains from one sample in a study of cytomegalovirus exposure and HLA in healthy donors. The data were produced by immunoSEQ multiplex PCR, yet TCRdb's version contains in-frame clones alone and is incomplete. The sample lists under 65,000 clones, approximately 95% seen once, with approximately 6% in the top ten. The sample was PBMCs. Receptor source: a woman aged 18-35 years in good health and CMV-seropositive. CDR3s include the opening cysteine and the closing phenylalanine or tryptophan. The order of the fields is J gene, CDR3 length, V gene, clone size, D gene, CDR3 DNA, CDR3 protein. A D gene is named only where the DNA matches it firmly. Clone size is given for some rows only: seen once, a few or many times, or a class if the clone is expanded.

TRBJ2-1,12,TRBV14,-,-,TGTGCCAGCAGCCAAGAATCAGGGGTTCTGTTCTTC,CASSQESGVLFF
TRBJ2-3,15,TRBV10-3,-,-,TGTGCCATCAACGCCGACGGGACTAGCACAGATACGCAGTATTTT,CAINADGTSTDTQYF
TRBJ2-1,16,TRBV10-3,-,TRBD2,TGTGCCATCAGTGAGTCTTGGCGGGAGGGCCTCAATGAGCAGTTCTTC,CAISESWREGLNEQFF
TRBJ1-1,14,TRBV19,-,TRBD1,TGTGCCAGTAGTCCAAAGGGACAGGGAGCGGAAGCTTTCTTT,CASSPKGQGAEAFF
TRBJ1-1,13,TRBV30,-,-,TGTGCCTGGAGTGATACCCAGACAGTTGAAGCTTTCTTT,CAWSDTQTVEAFF
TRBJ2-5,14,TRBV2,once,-,TGTGCCAGCAGTGATTCGAGGGTACAAGAGACCCAGTACTTC,CASSDSRVQETQYF
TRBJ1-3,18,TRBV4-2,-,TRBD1,TGTGCCAGCAGCCAAAGGCCCACCACAGGGGGCTCTGGAAACACCATATATTTT,CASSQRPTTGGSGNTIYF
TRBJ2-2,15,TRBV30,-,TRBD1,TGTGCCTGGAGTGTTACAGGGGGTAACACCGGGGAGCTGTTTTTT,CAWSVTGGNTGELFF
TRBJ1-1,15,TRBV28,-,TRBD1,TGTGCCAGCAGTTTCGTGACAGGGCTGCACACTGAAGCTTTCTTT,CASSFVTGLHTEAFF
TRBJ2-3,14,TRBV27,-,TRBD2,TGTGCCAGCAGTTTAAGGGAGCGGGAGGGTATTGGGTATTTT,CASSLREREGIGYF
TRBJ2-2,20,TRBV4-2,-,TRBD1,TGTGCCAGCAGCCAAGGGGGGACAGGGTTGGGTAGCTCGAACACCGGGGAGCTGTTTTTT,CASSQGGTGLGSSNTGELFF
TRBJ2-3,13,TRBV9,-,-,TGTGCCAGCAGCGCCCTAGGCACAGATACGCAGTATTTT,CASSALGTDTQYF
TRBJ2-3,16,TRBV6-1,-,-,TGTGCCAGCAGTGATATTACTAGCCTCGCCTCCGATACGCAGTATTTT,CASSDITSLASDTQYF
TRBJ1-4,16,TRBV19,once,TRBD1,TGTGCCAGTAGTAGACAGGGGACCGCAACTAATGAAAAACTGTTTTTT,CASSRQGTATNEKLFF
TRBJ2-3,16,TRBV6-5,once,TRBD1,TGTGCCAGCAGTTACACGGGACAGGGTAGTACAGATACGCAGTATTTT,CASSYTGQGSTDTQYF
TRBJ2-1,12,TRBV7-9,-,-,TGTGCCAGCAAACTTGTAGACAATGAGCAGTTCTTC,CASKLVDNEQFF
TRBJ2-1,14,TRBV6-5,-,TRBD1,TGTGCCAGCACTCGGGACAGAGCCTACAATGAGCAGTTCTTC,CASTRDRAYNEQFF
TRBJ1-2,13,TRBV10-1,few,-,TGCGCCAGCAGTGAGTTCCGGGATTATGGCTACACCTTC,CASSEFRDYGYTF
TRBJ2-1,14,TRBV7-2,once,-,TGTGCCAGCAGCCGGACTGTTTCCTACAATGAGCAGTTCTTC,CASSRTVSYNEQFF
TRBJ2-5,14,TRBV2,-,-,TGTGCCAGCAGCCTTTGGACTGGCCGGGAGACCCAGTACTTC,CASSLWTGRETQYF
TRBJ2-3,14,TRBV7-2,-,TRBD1,TGTGCCAGCAGCTCTCAGGGGGCGGCAGATACGCAGTATTTT,CASSSQGAADTQYF
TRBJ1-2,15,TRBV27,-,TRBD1,TGTGCCAGCAGCCCCAGGACAGGCTCTACTGAAGGCTACACCTTC,CASSPRTGSTEGYTF
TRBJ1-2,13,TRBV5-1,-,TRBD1,TGCGCCAGCAGCAAACAGGGGGACTATGGCTACACCTTC,CASSKQGDYGYTF
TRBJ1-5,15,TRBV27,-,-,TGTGCCACCTCCCCCGGAACGGGGGACAATCAGCCCCAGCATTTT,CATSPGTGDNQPQHF
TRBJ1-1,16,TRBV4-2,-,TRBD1,TGTGCCAGCAGCCAAAATATCGACAGGGGGGTCACTGAAGCTTTCTTT,CASSQNIDRGVTEAFF
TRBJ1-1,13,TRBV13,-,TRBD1,TGTGCCAGCAGCACTGGACAGGGACCTGAAGCTTTCTTT,CASSTGQGPEAFF
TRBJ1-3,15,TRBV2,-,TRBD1,TGTGCCAGCAGTGGTGACAGGGGGAGAGGAAACACCATATATTTT,CASSGDRGRGNTIYF
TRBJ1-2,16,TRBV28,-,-,TGTGCCAGCAGTCCTCCCTGGGGGCGCCCCTCCTATGGCTACACCTTC,CASSPPWGRPSYGYTF
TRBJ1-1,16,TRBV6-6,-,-,TGTGCCAGCAGCCAGACCGCGACACTGGCGGGGACTGAAGCTTTCTTT,CASSQTATLAGTEAFF
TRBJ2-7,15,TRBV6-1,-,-,TGTGCCAGCAGTGAAGCGCTGGGGCTTTTCTACGAGCAGTACTTC,CASSEALGLFYEQYF
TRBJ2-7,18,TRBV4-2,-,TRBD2,TGTGCCAGCAGCCAAGACTCTGATACCTCGGGACTATTCTACGAGCAGTACTTC,CASSQDSDTSGLFYEQYF
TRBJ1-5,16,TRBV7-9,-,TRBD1,TGTGCCAGCAGCTTAGGTGGACAGGGGATTTATCAGCCCCAGCATTTT,CASSLGGQGIYQPQHF
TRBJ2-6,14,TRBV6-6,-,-,TGTGCCAGCAGTTCTAGCTCTGGGGCCAACGTCCTGACTTTC,CASSSSSGANVLTF
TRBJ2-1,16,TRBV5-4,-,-,TGTGCCAGCAGCTTGAACTCTGGACAGCTAGACAATGAGCAGTTCTTC,CASSLNSGQLDNEQFF
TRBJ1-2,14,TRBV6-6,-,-,TGTGCCAGCAACCCGGGAGGAACTCTCTATGGCTACACCTTC,CASNPGGTLYGYTF
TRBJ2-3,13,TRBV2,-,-,TGTGCCAGCAGAGACTGGAGCACAGATACGCAGTATTTT,CASRDWSTDTQYF
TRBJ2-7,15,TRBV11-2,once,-,TGTGCCAGCAGCGTGACTAGTTTTATGTTCTACGAGCAGTACTTC,CASSVTSFMFYEQYF
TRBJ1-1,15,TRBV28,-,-,TGTGCCAGCACCAGCCTCGGCGGGGGCTGGACTGAAGCTTTCTTT,CASTSLGGGWTEAFF
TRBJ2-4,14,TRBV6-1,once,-,TGTGCCAGCAGTGAGTTCCAGGAGGGAAACATTCAGTACTTC,CASSEFQEGNIQYF
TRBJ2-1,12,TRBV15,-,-,TGTGCCACCAGCAGGACCGGACAAGGTCAGTTCTTC,CATSRTGQGQFF
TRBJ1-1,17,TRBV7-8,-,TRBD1,TGTGCCAGCAGCTCCCGGACAGGGACTACGAGGTTGGCTGAAGCTTTCTTT,CASSSRTGTTRLAEAFF
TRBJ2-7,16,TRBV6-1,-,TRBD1,TGTGCCAGCAGTGGCGCGGAAGGACAGGGGTCCTACGAGCAGTACTTC,CASSGAEGQGSYEQYF
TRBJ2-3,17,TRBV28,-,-,TGTGCCAGCAGTTCCCTCGACAGAATATCTAGCACAGATACGCAGTATTTT,CASSSLDRISSTDTQYF
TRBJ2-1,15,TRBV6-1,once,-,TGTGCCAGCATCGTCGGGACACACGGTCACGGGAAGTTGTTCTTC,CASIVGTHGHGKLFF
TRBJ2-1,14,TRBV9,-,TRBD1,TGTGCCAGCAGCGTTTCGACAGGGGACGGTGAGCAGTTCTTC,CASSVSTGDGEQFF
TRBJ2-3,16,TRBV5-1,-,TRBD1,TGCGCCAGCAGCTCCGGGACAGGGTCTCGAACAGATACGCAGTATTTT,CASSSGTGSRTDTQYF
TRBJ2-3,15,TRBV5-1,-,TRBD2,TGCGCCAGCAACAGTAGCGGGAGTCCGCGGGATACGCAGTATTTT,CASNSSGSPRDTQYF